The entry that follows covers one T cell receptor beta chain sequence. This sample stems from a study of blood T cell repertoires in COVID-19. About the research overall: COVID-19 samples, acute and convalescent, were from the United States, Italy and Spain.

The ends were cut back, 7 bases at V and 9 bases at J, with 16 bases in the middle. Germline CDR1 ENHRY, CDR2 SYGVKD. This CDR3 is built from 14 residues. Data came from immunoSEQ multiplex PCR; TCRdb stores just in-frame clones and leaves some out. Of some 340,000 clones in the sample, around 80% were seen once. The source is a man younger than 40 with active or convalescent COVID-19. Sequencing was performed on peripheral blood. This chain joins TRBV10-3 and TRBJ1-6; possibly TRBD1 for D (5 bases). The CDR3 nucleotides are TGTGCCATCACCAAGACAGAGGAAGGTTCACCCCTCCACTTT. Protein: CAITKTEEGSPLHF.